One and the same sample provided the 6 T cell receptor beta chains below, sequenced in a study of blood T cell repertoires in COVID-19. The assay was immunoSEQ multiplex PCR, and TCRdb's table has in-frame clones only and misses some. Of 90,000 to 100,000 clones listed, less than 95% are singletons. Sequences were obtained from peripheral blood. The source is a man between 45 and 60 years old with acute or convalescent COVID-19.

This chain uses TRBV7-9 with TRBJ1-2, with D perhaps TRBD1 (5 bases). V gave up 5 bases and J gave up 4 bases, with 14 bases separating them. Germline loops: CDR1 SEHNR, CDR2 FQNEAQ (reference sequence). The CDR3 has 14 amino acids. The chain's CDR3 is CASSPGGTSYGYTF. The CDR3 nucleotides are TGTGCCAGCAGCCCCGGAGGGACTAGCTATGGCTACACCTTC.

The chain joins TRBV21-1 to TRBJ1-5; the table's D call, TRBD1, has no DNA check behind it. TRBV21-1 is assigned pseudogene status. CDR3 length: 14 residues. CDR3 residues: CASSNPGWGQPQHF. CDR3 DNA: TGTGCCAGCAGCAATCCAGGGTGGGGTCAGCCCCAGCATTTT.

V and J are TRBV6-5 and TRBJ1-5, with 7 bases aligning to TRBD1. The CDR3 sequence is 14 residues long. CDR1 and CDR2 from the germline V gene are MNHEY and SVGAGI. J gave up 4 bases and V 5 bases, and 5 bases lay outside the gene matches. In nucleotides, the CDR3 is TGTGCCAGCAGTCGCAGGGGGGAGAATCAGCCCCAGCATTTT. Its translation is CASSRRGENQPQHF.

The rearrangement uses TRBV9 and TRBJ2-3; D might be TRBD1 (6 bases). The CDR3 contains 14 residues. Germline V gene lookup returns CDR1 SGDLS and CDR2 YYNGEE. Trimming stripped 5 bases from V and 3 bases from J, with 13 bases between. Here the CDR3 reads CASSARQETDTQYF. CDR3 nucleotides: TGTGCCAGCAGTGCTAGACAGGAAACAGATACGCAGTATTTT.

The chain couples TRBV7-7 to TRBJ1-4, with D possibly TRBD1 on 6 matching bases. CDR1 and CDR2 from the germline V gene are SSHAT and FNYEAQ (reference sequence). Trimming took 8 bases from V and 4 from J, leaving 17 bases between them. The CDR3 loop spans 15 amino acids. The CDR3 DNA reads as TGTGCCAGCCAACCCACAGGGACCCTTAATGAAAAACTGTTTTTT. It translates to CASQPTGTLNEKLFF.

The rearrangement links TRBV6-6 to TRBJ2-6; D is ambiguous. The CDR3 covers 14 residues. Trimming stripped 7 bases from V and 2 bases from J, with 9 bases between. Germline CDR1 and CDR2: MNHNY and SVGAGI (reference sequence). The CDR3 nucleotides read TGTGCCAGCACCCCGATAGCTGGGGCCAACGTCCTGACTTTC. This encodes CASTPIAGANVLTF.